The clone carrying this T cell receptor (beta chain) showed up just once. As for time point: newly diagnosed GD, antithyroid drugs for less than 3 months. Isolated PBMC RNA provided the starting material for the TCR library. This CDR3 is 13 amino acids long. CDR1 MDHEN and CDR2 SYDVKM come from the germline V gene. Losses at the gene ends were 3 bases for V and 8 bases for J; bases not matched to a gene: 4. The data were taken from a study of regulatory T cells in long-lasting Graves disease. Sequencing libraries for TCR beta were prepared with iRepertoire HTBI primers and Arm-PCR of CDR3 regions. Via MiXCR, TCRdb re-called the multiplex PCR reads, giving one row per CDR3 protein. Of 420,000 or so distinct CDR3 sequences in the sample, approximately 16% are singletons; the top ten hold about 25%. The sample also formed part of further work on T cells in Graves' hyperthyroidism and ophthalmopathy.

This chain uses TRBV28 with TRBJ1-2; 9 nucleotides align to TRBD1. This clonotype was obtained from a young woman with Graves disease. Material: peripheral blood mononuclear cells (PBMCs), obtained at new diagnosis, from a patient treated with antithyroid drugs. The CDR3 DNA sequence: TGTGCCAGCAGTTTGTACAGGGGGCGGGGCTACACCTTC. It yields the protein CASSLYRGRGYTF.